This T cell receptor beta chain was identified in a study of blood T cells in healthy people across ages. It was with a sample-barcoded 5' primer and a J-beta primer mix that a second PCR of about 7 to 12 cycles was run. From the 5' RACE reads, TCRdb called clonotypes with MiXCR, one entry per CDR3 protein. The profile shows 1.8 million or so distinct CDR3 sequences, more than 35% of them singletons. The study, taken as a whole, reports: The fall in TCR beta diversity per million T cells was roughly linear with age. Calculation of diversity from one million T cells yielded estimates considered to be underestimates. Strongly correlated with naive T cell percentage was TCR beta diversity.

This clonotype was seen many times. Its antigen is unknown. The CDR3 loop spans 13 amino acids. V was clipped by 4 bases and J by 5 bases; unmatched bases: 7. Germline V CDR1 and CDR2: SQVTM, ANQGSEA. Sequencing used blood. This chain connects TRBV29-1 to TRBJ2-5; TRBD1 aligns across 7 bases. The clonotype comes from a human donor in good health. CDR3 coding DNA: TGCAGCGTTGGACAGGGTTACGGGGAGACCCAGTACTTC. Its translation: CSVGQGYGETQYF.